These 26 T cell receptor beta chains were sequenced from one sample in a study of T-cell memory formation after mild COVID-19 (dated by TCRdb to about 2021). Library preparation was by 5' RACE. The listed sequencing device is Illumina NovaSeq 6000. The public sequencing data were trimmed at Q25 with fastp and processed into clonotypes with MiXCR by TCRdb, which kept only in-frame beta chains. Each entry is one CDR3 protein sequence, shown with its most common DNA and genes. The sample includes 540,000 or so distinct CDR3 sequences, with just over 20% observed a single time. Jointly, the top ten make up about an eighth of the sample. The specimen sequenced was PBMCs or a T cell subset sorted from them (not recorded which). Receptor source: an adult woman who had mild COVID-19 (a few samples of this study predate the infection). The sample titles of this study are shuffled in the database, so cell type and time point are left out; the donor was told from shared clones.

This clonotype was detected many times. The chain joins TRBV7-6 to TRBJ2-3; 7 bases fit TRBD2. Germline CDR1 reads SGHVS; CDR2 reads FNYEAQ. CDR3 size: 17 residues. With 3 bases clipped from V and 0 bases from J, the junction kept 9 bases outside the gene matches. As DNA, the CDR3 is TGTGCCAGCAGCTTCCCCGCTAGCGGAATTAGCACAGATACGCAGTATTTT. Its protein is CASSFPASGISTDTQYF.

The rearrangement joins TRBV7-6 to TRBJ2-7; 10 bases are shared with TRBD2. Germline lookup yields CDR1 SGHVS and CDR2 FNYEAQ. Trimming cost V 2 bases and J 0 bases; bases outside gene matches: 10. This CDR3 has 18 residues. The CDR3 nucleotides read TGTGCCAGCAGCTTATCACGGGGTAGCGGGGGGCTCTCCTACGAGCAGTACTTC. It is translated as CASSLSRGSGGLSYEQYF.

The chain carries TRBV29-1 and TRBJ1-2; tentative D call: TRBD1 (5 bases). CDR3 length: 11 residues. V lost 5 bases and J 3 bases, leaving 7 bases between the germline ends. Looked up from germline, CDR1 is SQVTM and CDR2 is ANQGSEA. The DNA of the CDR3 is TGCAGCGTTTCAGGGTACTATGGCTACACCTTC. Its protein is CSVSGYYGYTF.

A few counts support this clonotype. This sequence joins TRBV24-1 and TRBJ2-7, with TRBD1 matching over 10 bases. The CDR3 contains 15 residues. Trimming took 7 bases from V and 0 from J; bases not matched to a gene: 5. Per germline, CDR1 KGHDR and CDR2 SFDVKD. The CDR3 loop reads CATSEGQGLSYEQYF. The CDR3 nucleotides read TGTGCCACCAGCGAGGGACAGGGGCTCTCCTACGAGCAGTACTTC.

V usage is TRBV12-3 or TRBV12-4 and J usage is TRBJ2-2; a possible D gene is TRBD2 (5 bases). The CDR3 contains 16 residues. Between the trimmed V and J ends, which lost 3 bases and 1 base, there was a span of 12 bases. CDR3 loop: CASSFGRALNTGELFF. CDR3 nucleotide sequence: TGTGCCAGCAGTTTCGGGCGGGCCCTGAACACCGGGGAGCTGTTTTTT.

J is TRBJ2-5 and V is TRBV3-1; 8 bases fit TRBD2. Looked up from germline, CDR1 is LGHDT and CDR2 is YNNKEL (reference sequence). The CDR3 extends over 15 amino acids. The J segment lost 0 bases and the V segment lost 4 bases, leaving 4 bases of the junction unmatched. The CDR3 reads CASSPGGNYQETQYF. The DNA of the CDR3 is TGTGCCAGCAGCCCGGGGGGGAACTACCAAGAGACCCAGTACTTC.

This clonotype was detected a few times. The J gene is TRBJ2-7, the V gene TRBV11-2; 9 bases line up with TRBD1. The CDR3 has 15 residues. The germline CDR1 and CDR2 sequences are SGHAT and FQNNGV. V lost 5 bases and J lost 4; bases outside the gene matches: 9. This CDR3 is CASSTPRDRVYEQYF. For the CDR3, the DNA is TGTGCCAGCAGCACCCCCCGGGACAGGGTTTACGAGCAGTACTTC.

This clonotype has more than one count but fewer than ten. The chain couples TRBV5-1 to TRBJ2-1; D is unresolved. The CDR3 has 17 residues. The V end was cut by 0 bases, the J end by 0 bases, with 13 bases between. Looked up from germline, CDR1 is SGHRS and CDR2 is YFSETQ. Written as DNA, the CDR3 is TGCGCCAGCAGCTTGGTTCCAGGACGGAGCTCCTACAATGAGCAGTTCTTC. Its translation is CASSLVPGRSSYNEQFF. Together with reference TRBV5-1 and TRBJ2-1, the CDR3 gives the full variable domain: KAGVTQTPRYLIKTRGQQVTLSCSPISGHRSVSWYQQTPGQGLQFLFEYFSETQRNKGNFPGRFSGRQFSNSRSEMNVSTLELGDSALYLCASSLVPGRSSYNEQFFGPGTRLTVL.

This chain connects TRBV12-3 or TRBV12-4 to TRBJ2-1, with D unresolved. This CDR3 is built from 13 residues. Trimming took 2 bases from V and 7 from J, leaving 9 bases between them. CDR3 in amino acids: CASSLQAPNEQFF. The CDR3 coding sequence is TGTGCCAGCAGTTTACAGGCTCCTAATGAGCAGTTCTTC.

This clonotype has only a few counts. The V gene is TRBV28, the J gene TRBJ2-3; TRBD2 aligns across 13 bases. In germline, CDR1 is MDHEN, CDR2 SYDVKM. With 6 bases clipped from V and 4 bases from J, the junction kept 4 bases outside the gene matches. The CDR3 has 15 residues. The CDR3 loop reads CASSELAGGSDTQYF. DNA for the CDR3: TGTGCCAGCAGCGAACTAGCGGGAGGGTCAGATACGCAGTATTTT.

This clonotype was found a few times. This chain connects TRBV2 to TRBJ1-2; a possible D gene is TRBD1 (5 bases). The CDR3 is 15 amino acids. V lost 0 bases and J lost 3, with 11 bases in between. CDR1 is SNHLY and CDR2 is FYNNEI in the germline V gene. CDR3 coding DNA: TGTGCCAGCAGTGAAGCGGAAGGGGCCCACTATGGCTACACCTTC. This translates into CASSEAEGAHYGYTF.

The V and J genes are TRBV24-1 and TRBJ1-4; no reliable D call. The CDR3 has 14 amino acids. The germline V gene has CDR1 KGHDR and CDR2 SFDVKD. The V end lost 3 bases, the J end lost 10 bases, and 14 bases lay between the germline ends. The CDR3 bases are TGTGCCACCAGTGATGGTCTTCTCGGTGGAAAACTGTTTTTT. Its protein product is CATSDGLLGGKLFF.

The V call is TRBV7-2, the J call TRBJ2-2; tentatively, D is TRBD1 (6 bases). This CDR3 spans 16 amino acids. V lost 4 bases, J lost 0 bases, and 12 bases lay in between. Germline CDR1 reads SGHTA; CDR2 reads FQGNSA. The chain's CDR3 is CASSSQGPSNTGELFF. CDR3 bases: TGTGCCAGCAGCTCGCAGGGGCCCTCGAACACCGGGGAGCTGTTTTTT. The variable domain in full, with the rest retrieved from reference TRBV7-2 and TRBJ2-2, is GAGVSQSPSNKVTEKGKDVELRCDPISGHTALYWYRQSLGQGLEFLIYFQGNSAPDKSGLPSDRFSAERTGGSVSTLTIQRTQQEDSAVYLCASSSQGPSNTGELFFGEGSRLTVL.

The rearrangement joins TRBV20-1 to TRBJ2-7; tentative D call: TRBD2 (6 bases). Between the trimmed V and J ends, which lost 5 bases and 4 bases, there was a span of 12 bases. The CDR3 runs 12 residues. CDR1 and CDR2 from the germline V gene are DFQATT and SNEGSKA (reference sequence). Here the CDR3 reads CSAPVRGYEQYF. For the CDR3, the DNA is TGCAGTGCTCCCGTGCGGGGATACGAGCAGTACTTC.

This sequence joins TRBV6-1 and TRBJ1-2; 7 bases fit TRBD1. Per germline, CDR1 MNHNS and CDR2 SASEGT. The CDR3 is made up of 15 amino acids. J was trimmed by 4 bases and V by 1 base; bases with no gene match: 6. CDR3 in amino acids: CASSEGRGIGYGYTF. CDR3 bases: TGTGCCAGCAGTGAAGGCAGGGGGATTGGCTATGGCTACACCTTC.

This clonotype was picked up a small number of times. Here the CDR3 DNA reads TGCAGCGTTGCCCCCAGCGGGATATGGAATGAGCAGTTCTTC. Protein product: CSVAPSGIWNEQFF. This chain joins TRBV29-1 and TRBJ2-1, with TRBD2 identical over 7 bases. Germline V gene sequence: CDR1 SQVTM, CDR2 ANQGSEA. The V gene end was trimmed by 4 bases and the J gene end by 7 bases; junction bases not matched to a gene: 10. The CDR3 totals 14 residues.

The chain joins TRBV19 to TRBJ2-2; D may correspond to TRBD1 or TRBD2 (5 bases each). CDR3 length: 15 amino acids. Between the trimmed V and J ends, which lost 4 bases and 4 bases, there was a span of 13 bases. CDR1 LNHDA and CDR2 SQIVND come from the germline V gene (reference sequence). This chain's CDR3 is CASSSRVGTTGELFF. The CDR3 DNA reads as TGTGCCAGTAGTAGTCGGGTAGGGACCACCGGGGAGCTGTTTTTT.

This clonotype has a single count. The gene calls are TRBV4-2 and TRBJ2-3; the D gene is possibly TRBD2 (6 bases). Germline V gene lookup returns CDR1 LGHNA and CDR2 YNFKEQ. The germline V and J ends were trimmed by 0 bases and 5 bases, with 24 bases remaining between them. There are 19 residues in the CDR3. The CDR3: CASSQDRGRGGNRGDTQYF. The CDR3 DNA reads as TGTGCCAGCAGCCAAGATAGAGGCCGCGGCGGGAACAGAGGAGATACGCAGTATTTT.

This clonotype was recorded at least ten times. The CDR3 DNA reads TGCGCCAGCAGAGTTACACAACAGAAAGAGCAGTTCTTC. Residues: CASRVTQQKEQFF. The gene calls are TRBV5-1 and TRBJ2-1; D not certain. V lost 5 bases to trimming and J lost 10 bases, with 16 bases between them. The CDR3 sequence is 13 residues long. From germline, CDR1 is SGHRS and CDR2 YFSETQ.

The gene calls are TRBV30 and TRBJ2-7; 10 bases map to TRBD1. Germline CDR1 is GTSNPN and CDR2 is SVGIG (reference sequence). The CDR3 runs 16 residues. J lost 3 bases, V lost 2 bases, and 10 bases had no gene match. The DNA for the CDR3 is TGTGCCTGGAGTTATAGACGGGACAGGGGAAACTACGAGCAGTACTTC. This translates into CAWSYRRDRGNYEQYF. Looking up the rest from reference TRBV30 and TRBJ2-7 gives the full variable domain: SQTIHQWPATLVQPVGSPLSLECTVEGTSNPNLYWYRQAAGRGLQLLFYSVGIGQISSEVPQNLSASRPQDRQFILSSKKLLLSDSGFYLCAWSYRRDRGNYEQYFGPGTRLTVT.

This clonotype has at least ten counts. The chain has TRBV3-1 and TRBJ2-4; 8 nucleotides line up with TRBD2. CDR1 is LGHDT and CDR2 is YNNKEL in the germline V gene (reference sequence). The CDR3 is made up of 18 amino acids. Trimming cost V 4 bases and J 2 bases; bases outside gene matches: 13. CDR3 residues: CASSPYLSSGETKNIQYF. CDR3 DNA sequence: TGTGCCAGCAGCCCTTACTTGAGTAGCGGGGAGACCAAAAACATTCAGTACTTC.

The CDR3 reads CASSLRLGATNEKLFF. The CDR3 coding sequence is TGTGCCAGCAGCCTTCGGCTAGGTGCAACTAATGAAAAACTGTTTTTT. The chain combines TRBV7-2 with TRBJ1-4; D call uncertain. Looked up from germline, CDR1 is SGHTA and CDR2 is FQGNSA. The ends were cut back, 5 bases at V and 0 bases at J, with 13 bases in the middle. The CDR3 length is 16 residues. The variable domain in full, completed from reference TRBV7-2 and TRBJ1-4, reads GAGVSQSPSNKVTEKGKDVELRCDPISGHTALYWYRQSLGQGLEFLIYFQGNSAPDKSGLPSDRFSAERTGGSVSTLTIQRTQQEDSAVYLCASSLRLGATNEKLFFGSGTQLSVL.

This clonotype was observed a single time. This chain uses TRBV20-1 with TRBJ1-3, with D uncertain. V dropped 3 bases and J dropped 4 bases, with 13 bases sitting between them. The length of the CDR3 is 14 residues. CDR1 is DFQATT and CDR2 is SNEGSKA in the germline V gene (reference sequence). The CDR3 is CSASNGVKGNTIYF. In DNA, the CDR3 is TGCAGTGCTAGCAACGGTGTAAAGGGAAACACCATATATTTT.

There are a few counts of this clonotype. The chain employs TRBV5-1 and TRBJ2-7; D possibly matches TRBD1 or TRBD2 (5 bases each). Trimming pared 0 bases from V and 5 bases from J, leaving 21 bases between. The CDR3 runs 17 residues. Germline lookup yields CDR1 SGHRS and CDR2 YFSETQ. CDR3 region: CASSLGLGDESRHEQYF. CDR3 nucleotides: TGCGCCAGCAGCTTGGGGTTAGGGGACGAGTCCCGCCACGAGCAGTACTTC.

The genes are TRBV6-5 and TRBJ2-7, with a weak D call TRBD2 (5 bases). Per the germline V gene, CDR1 is MNHEY and CDR2 is SVGAGI. CDR3 length equals 15 residues. The V end was cut by 5 bases, the J end by 2 bases, with 16 bases between. The CDR3 bases are TGTGCCAGCAGTGTAACGGCGTCCGGGGCCTACGAGCAGTACTTC. Residues: CASSVTASGAYEQYF.

This clonotype appeared a few times. The J gene is TRBJ1-1, the V gene TRBV4-1; D might be TRBD1 (6 bases). The CDR3 length is 14 residues. The germline V and J ends were trimmed by 4 bases and 5 bases, with 14 bases remaining between them. Germline CDR1 MGHRA, CDR2 YSYEKL. This CDR3 reads CASSPPGGWTEAFF. CDR3 nucleotides: TGCGCCAGCAGCCCCCCGGGGGGCTGGACTGAAGCTTTCTTT.